One and the same sample provided the 27 T cell receptor beta chains below, sequenced in a study of OX40 agonist ivuxolimab in advanced cancers. Only in-frame clones appear in the TCRdb table, and some are missing; sequencing was by immunoSEQ multiplex PCR. The table has 100,000 or so clones, 80% to 90% seen once. Source: CD4+ or CD8+ T cells sorted from blood, taken in a trial of the OX40 agonist ivuxolimab. These receptors all stem from an adult with an advanced solid tumor such as melanoma, head and neck, liver or kidney cancer.

This chain connects TRBV7-2 to TRBJ1-3, with 7 bases identical to TRBD1. The CDR3 runs to 15 residues. V lost 3 bases and J lost 3; bases outside the gene matches: 5. The germline V gene has CDR1 SGHTA and CDR2 FQGNSA. The CDR3 is CASSFTGAGGNTIYF. CDR3 sequence (DNA): TGTGCCAGCAGCTTCACAGGGGCCGGTGGAAACACCATATATTTT.

V usage is TRBV7-9 and J usage is TRBJ1-1, with a tentative D call TRBD1 (5 bases). Trimming left V 2 bases short and J 1 base short, with 8 bases between. From germline, CDR1 is SEHNR and CDR2 FQNEAQ (reference sequence). The CDR3 is 14 residues long. The DNA for the CDR3 is TGTGCCAGCAGCTTACAGGGCCCGAACACTGAAGCTTTCTTT. It encodes CASSLQGPNTEAFF.

This clone was recorded only once. This chain joins TRBV19 and TRBJ1-5, with 8 bases lining up with TRBD1. This CDR3 has 18 amino acids. Germline V CDR1 and CDR2: LNHDA, SQIVND (reference sequence). The V segment lost 4 bases and the J segment 3 bases; nucleotides outside the gene matches: 14. The CDR3 DNA reads TGTGCCAGTAGTACTGACAGGGGTCGGGGGGGAATCAATCAGCCCCAGCATTTT. This sequence encodes CASSTDRGRGGINQPQHF.

The chain combines TRBV15 with TRBJ2-1; the match to TRBD2 covers 10 bases. V dropped 0 bases and J dropped 4; count of bases not matched to a gene: 6. Germline CDR1 reads LNHNV; CDR2 reads YYDKDF (reference sequence). This CDR3 region has 17 residues. CDR3 protein: CATSRDKGAGGYNEQFF. CDR3 DNA sequence: TGTGCCACCAGCAGAGATAAAGGAGCGGGGGGGTACAATGAGCAGTTCTTC.

Written as DNA, the CDR3 is TGTGCCAGCAGTTTTCGGGTTGGACAGGGAGTTAACTATGGCTACACCTTC. This encodes CASSFRVGQGVNYGYTF. This chain connects TRBV27 to TRBJ1-2; 8 positions agree with TRBD1. Per the germline V gene, CDR1 is MNHEY and CDR2 is SMNVEV (reference sequence). The ends lost 3 bases at V and 1 base at J; junction bases unmatched: 10. The CDR3 loop spans 17 amino acids.

This rearrangement joins TRBV9 to TRBJ1-5, with D hard to call. V was pared by 3 bases and J by 3 bases, with 10 bases between. The CDR3 has 14 amino acids. CDR1 and CDR2 (germline): SGDLS, YYNGEE. The CDR3 here is CASSDTATNQPQHF. The CDR3 DNA reads TGTGCCAGCAGCGATACAGCAACCAATCAGCCCCAGCATTTT.

The sample holds one count of this clone. CDR3 nucleotide sequence: TGTGCCAGCAGCTTACGACCCGATTGGACAGAATATAGCAATCAGCCCCAGCATTTT. It translates to CASSLRPDWTEYSNQPQHF. The J gene is TRBJ1-5, the V gene TRBV7-8; D possibly corresponds to TRBD1 (6 bases). This CDR3 region has 19 residues. CDR1 is SGHVS and CDR2 is FQNEAQ in the germline V gene. The V gene lost 2 bases and the J gene lost 0 bases, with 20 bases spanning the gap.

The J gene is TRBJ2-7, the V gene TRBV19; the match to TRBD2 covers 7 bases. The germline CDR1 and CDR2 sequences are LNHDA and SQIVND (reference sequence). V trimming: 6 bases; J trimming: 0 bases; junction bases outside the gene matches: 5. The CDR3 consists of 14 residues. The CDR3 DNA is TGTGCCAGTAGGCCCGGGGGGATCTCCTACGAGCAGTACTTC. As protein: CASRPGGISYEQYF.

The J gene is TRBJ1-1, the V gene TRBV7-9; perhaps TRBD1 as D (6 bases). The CDR3 spans 15 residues. Between the trimmed V and J ends, which lost 6 bases and 4 bases, there was a span of 18 bases. CDR1 is SEHNR and CDR2 is FQNEAQ in the germline V gene (reference sequence). The CDR3 DNA reads as TGTGCCAGCAGTACTACAGGGAGGGTGGTCACTGAAGCTTTCTTT. Amino acids: CASSTTGRVVTEAFF.

This rearrangement joins TRBV19 to TRBJ1-5, with TRBD1 matching 11 bases. With V trimmed by 6 bases and J by 4 bases, 5 bases remained unmatched. The V gene's germline CDR1 is LNHDA and CDR2 SQIVND (reference sequence). This CDR3 spans 15 amino acids. CDR3 nucleotide sequence: TGTGCCAGTAGCGCGGGACAGGGGGTGAATCAGCCCCAGCATTTT. Translating it yields CASSAGQGVNQPQHF.

This clone has only one observation. The chain links TRBV7-9 to TRBJ2-1; 8 nucleotides line up with TRBD2. J lost 11 bases, V lost 8 bases, and 8 bases had no gene match. The germline gives CDR1 SEHNR, CDR2 FQNEAQ (reference sequence). The CDR3 contains 12 residues. The CDR3 DNA follows: TGTGCCAGCCGCGCGGGGGGAGAGAAGCAGTTCTTC. Translated: CASRAGGEKQFF.

The chain uses TRBV5-6 and TRBJ1-5; TRBD1 aligns across 10 bases. The CDR3 is made up of 16 amino acids. Per germline, CDR1 SGHDT and CDR2 YYEEEE. After removal of 5 bases from V and 3 bases from J, the junction contained 8 bases not matched to a gene. CDR3 residues: CASSYSGTGANQPQHF. DNA for the CDR3: TGTGCCAGCAGTTACTCCGGGACAGGGGCCAATCAGCCCCAGCATTTT.

The gene calls are TRBV4-3 and TRBJ1-6; possibly TRBD1 for D (5 bases). Germline values: CDR1 LGHNA, CDR2 YSLEER. Trimming left V 1 base short and J 8 bases short, with 18 bases between. CDR3 length equals 17 residues. The chain's CDR3 is CASSQGGSGRVYSPLHF. Written as DNA, the CDR3 is TGCGCCAGCAGCCAAGGAGGTTCGGGCAGGGTATATTCACCCCTCCACTTT.

The J gene is TRBJ1-5, the V gene TRBV27, with a weak D call TRBD1 (6 bases). CDR3 length: 12 residues. With 9 bases removed from V and 2 bases from J, the gap between germline ends came to 8 bases. Per germline, CDR1 MNHEY and CDR2 SMNVEV (reference sequence). CDR3 residues: CASWGRNQPQHF. In nucleotides, the CDR3 is TGTGCCAGTTGGGGGCGCAATCAGCCCCAGCATTTT.

This clone appeared once. This chain uses TRBV11-3 with TRBJ2-3; D tentatively fits TRBD1 or TRBD2 (5 bases each). This CDR3 comprises 11 residues. Germline CDR1 reads SGHNT; CDR2 reads YENEEA. Trimming removed 5 bases from V and 9 bases from J, with 9 bases in between. The CDR3 nucleotides read TGTGCCAGCAGCACCGGGACCACGCAGTATTTT. It encodes CASSTGTTQYF.

The chain is built from TRBV30 and TRBJ2-5, with D perhaps matching TRBD1 (5 bases). Germline V CDR1 and CDR2: GTSNPN, SVGIG (reference sequence). The CDR3 is 13 residues long. The V gene lost 1 base and the J gene lost 6 bases, with 12 bases spanning the gap. The CDR3 nucleotides read TGTGCCTGGAGTGAATCTGGGGCCCAGACCCAGTACTTC. This translates into CAWSESGAQTQYF.

A word on this clone: At one end the junction does not follow the germline gene, possibly because of a read error. The chain uses TRBV12-5 and TRBJ2-7; 7 bases map to TRBD1. CDR3 length: 13 residues. The germline V gene encodes CDR1 LGHNT and CDR2 FRNRAP. This CDR3 is CASGLGQHYEQYF. CDR3 DNA: TGTGCTAGTGGCTTGGGACAGCACTACGAGCAGTACTTC. Full variable domain (remainder filled in from reference TRBV12-5 and TRBJ2-7): DARVTQTPRHKVTEMGQEVTMRCQPILGHNTVFWYRQTMMQGLELLAYFRNRAPLDDSGMPKDRFSAEMPDATLATLKIQPSEPRDSAVYFCASGLGQHYEQYFGPGTRLTVT.

This chain links TRBV6-5 with TRBJ1-3, with D uncertain. V was shortened by 6 bases and J by 0 bases, with 6 bases between the two germline ends. Germline values: CDR1 MNHEY, CDR2 SVGAGI. This CDR3 has 13 amino acids. The CDR3 DNA follows: TGTGCCAGCAGACGGGTCTCTGGAAACACCATATATTTT. Translation: CASRRVSGNTIYF.

The V gene is TRBV21-1, the J gene TRBJ2-1; TRBD2, as called in the table, went unchecked against the DNA. TRBV21-1 has pseudogene status. The CDR3 is made up of 15 amino acids. CDR3 sequence reads: CASSRRTSGLNEQFF. In DNA, the CDR3 is TGTGCCAGCAGCAGAAGGACTAGCGGGCTCAATGAGCAGTTCTTC.

This rearrangement joins TRBV12-5 to TRBJ2-6; D ambiguous. V lost 0 bases, J lost 0 bases, and 12 bases lay in between. Germline V gene data show CDR1 as LGHNT and CDR2 as FRNRAP. The CDR3 totals 18 residues. The CDR3 DNA reads as TGTGCTAGTGGTTTGGTAATCAACCGTGCCTCTGGGGCCAACGTCCTGACTTTC. It translates to CASGLVINRASGANVLTF.

This clone was seen a single time. This chain uses TRBV25-1 with TRBJ2-7, with 12 bases lining up with TRBD1. Trimming took 8 bases from V and 5 from J; bases not matched to a gene: 4. The CDR3 loop spans 13 amino acids. The germline gives CDR1 MGHDK, CDR2 SYGVNS. The CDR3 loop reads CASRRDRGHEQYF. CDR3 sequence (DNA): TGTGCCAGCCGCCGGGACAGGGGGCACGAGCAGTACTTC.

The gene calls are TRBV5-1 and TRBJ1-1; 10 positions agree with TRBD1. This CDR3 has 15 residues. The ends lost 4 bases at V and 4 bases at J; junction bases unmatched: 7. Looked up from germline, CDR1 is SGHRS and CDR2 is YFSETQ. CDR3 sequence: CASSTTGTGATEAFF. In DNA, the CDR3 is TGCGCCAGCAGCACTACCGGGACAGGGGCCACTGAAGCTTTCTTT. The full variable domain, rest sourced from reference TRBV5-1 and TRBJ1-1, is KAGVTQTPRYLIKTRGQQVTLSCSPISGHRSVSWYQQTPGQGLQFLFEYFSETQRNKGNFPGRFSGRQFSNSRSEMNVSTLELGDSALYLCASSTTGTGATEAFFGQGTRLTVV.

The V call is TRBV18, the J call TRBJ1-1, with D tentatively TRBD1 (6 bases). V dropped 2 bases and J dropped 0 bases, with 10 bases sitting between them. Per germline, CDR1 KGHSH and CDR2 LQKENI. The CDR3 sequence is 15 residues long. CDR3 DNA: TGTGCCAGCTCACCAGCGGGGGCATTGAACACTGAAGCTTTCTTT. Translating it yields CASSPAGALNTEAFF.

The chain joins TRBV12-5 to TRBJ1-3, with D unresolved. In germline, CDR1 is LGHNT, CDR2 FRNRAP. Trimming pared 7 bases from V and 0 bases from J, leaving 13 bases between. The CDR3 extends over 15 amino acids. CDR3 loop: CASAPVGSSGNTIYF. CDR3 in DNA: TGTGCTAGTGCCCCGGTGGGCAGCTCTGGAAACACCATATATTTT. The full variable domain, rest sourced from reference TRBV12-5 and TRBJ1-3, is DARVTQTPRHKVTEMGQEVTMRCQPILGHNTVFWYRQTMMQGLELLAYFRNRAPLDDSGMPKDRFSAEMPDATLATLKIQPSEPRDSAVYFCASAPVGSSGNTIYFGEGSWLTVV.

This chain links TRBV18 with TRBJ2-5; D may match TRBD1 or TRBD2 (6 bases each). Germline V gene data show CDR1 as KGHSH and CDR2 as LQKENI. The CDR3 spans 15 residues. V lost 3 bases to trimming and J lost 5 bases, with 16 bases between them. The CDR3, as DNA: TGTGCCAGCTCACCGAACCGGGGGCCGGGGGAGACCCAGTACTTC. Translation gives CASSPNRGPGETQYF.

This sequence joins TRBV5-5 and TRBJ1-5; tentatively, D is TRBD1 (6 bases). CDR3 length: 16 residues. Trimming shortened V by 2 bases and J by 3 bases, and 15 bases separated the two germline ends. Per the germline V gene, CDR1 is SGHKS and CDR2 is YYEKEE (reference sequence). The CDR3 loop reads CASSFESAGVNQPQHF. DNA of the CDR3: TGTGCCAGCAGCTTTGAGTCGGCAGGGGTCAATCAGCCCCAGCATTTT.

The chain joins TRBV4-2 to TRBJ2-3; 11 bases are shared with TRBD2. This CDR3 comprises 16 residues. Germline-derived CDR1 and CDR2 are LGHNA and YNFKEQ. The ends lost 0 bases at V and 5 bases at J; junction bases unmatched: 4. CDR3 DNA sequence: TGTGCCAGCAGCCAAGATAGCGGGGGGGCGGGAGATACGCAGTATTTT. Its protein product is CASSQDSGGAGDTQYF.